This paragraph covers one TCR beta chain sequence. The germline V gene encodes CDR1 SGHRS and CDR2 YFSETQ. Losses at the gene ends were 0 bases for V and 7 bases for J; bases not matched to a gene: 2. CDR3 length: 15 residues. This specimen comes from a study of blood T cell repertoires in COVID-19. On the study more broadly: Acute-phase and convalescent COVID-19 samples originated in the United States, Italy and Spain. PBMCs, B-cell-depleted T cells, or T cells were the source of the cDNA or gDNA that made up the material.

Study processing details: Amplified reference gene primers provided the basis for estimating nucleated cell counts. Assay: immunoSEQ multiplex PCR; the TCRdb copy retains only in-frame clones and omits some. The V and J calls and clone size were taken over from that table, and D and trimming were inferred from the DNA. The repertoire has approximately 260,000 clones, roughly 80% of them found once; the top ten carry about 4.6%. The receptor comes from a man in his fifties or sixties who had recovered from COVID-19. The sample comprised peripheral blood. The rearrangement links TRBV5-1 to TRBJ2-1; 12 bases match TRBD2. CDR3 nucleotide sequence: TGCGCCAGCAGCTTGGGACTAGCGGGGGTAAATGAGCAGTTCTTC. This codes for CASSLGLAGVNEQFF.